A single TCR beta chain is shown here with its context. Its antigen is not identified. Germline CDR1 MGHRA, CDR2 YSYEKL. This CDR3 contains 15 residues. V lost 1 base and J 1 base, leaving 9 bases between the germline ends. These data come from a study of shared clonotypes between healthy human individuals. About the study: Researchers drew samples from a couple of women and a few men aged 18 to 49. Findings of the study overall: As a rule, naive subsets had a larger estimated richness than memory subsets.

Nashville, Tennessee was home to all donors, each a Caucasian adult. Methods used by the authors: Filtering differed since immunoSEQ provided only junctions, with no quality scores. Sequencing was performed with immunoSEQ multiplex PCR; in TCRdb, only in-frame clones are kept and a portion is missing. V and J calls and clone size follow that table, whereas D and trimming were derived from the DNA. The sample includes roughly 2.2 million clones, 93% of them seen just once. Sequenced: naive CD4+ T cells from PBMCs. Subset indicated: CD45RA+ positively selected. The V call is TRBV4-1, the J call TRBJ2-3; no definite D call. The sequence derives from a man younger than 30 in good health. Some clones in this sample may be carry-over from other donors' samples. The CDR3, as DNA: TGCGCCAGCAGCCAAGTGAGCCCCGGCACAGATACGCAGTATTTT. Translated, it gives CASSQVSPGTDTQYF.